This is a list of T cell receptor beta chains from one sample in a study of PD-1 blockade in classical Hodgkin lymphoma. Sequenced by immunoSEQ multiplex PCR; TCRdb stores in-frame clones only, minus some. The sample gives 20,000 to 25,000 clones, about 64% of which show up once; 5% to 6.5% is in the top ten. Sample: peripheral blood mononuclear cells (PBMCs), taken at baseline. The receptor set was obtained from a human donor with classical Hodgkin lymphoma. Each CDR3 is given with its conserved first and last residue. D genes are given only for firm matches. Clone size, where shown, is once, few, many, or a class for clones that have expanded.

V,size,D,J,CDR3,DNA
TRBV11-1,.,.,TRBJ2-7,CASSPRYGSHEQYF,TGTGCCAGCAGCCCCCGGTACGGGAGCCACGAGCAGTACTTC
TRBV28,.,.,TRBJ2-7,CASSLPPSLFYEQYF,TGTGCCAGCAGTTTGCCGCCGAGTTTATTCTACGAGCAGTACTTC
TRBV10-3,.,.,TRBJ2-2,CAIRPRAGALQANTGELFF,TGTGCCATCAGGCCCCGGGCAGGGGCCCTCCAAGCGAACACCGGGGAGCTGTTTTTT
TRBV19,.,.,TRBJ1-2,CASSIASNYGYTF,TGTGCCAGTAGTATAGCCAGTAACTATGGCTACACCTTC
TRBV18,.,TRBD2,TRBJ2-5,CASSPRRTSGGAEETQYF,TGTGCCAGCTCACCACGGAGGACTAGCGGGGGGGCAGAAGAGACCCAGTACTTC
TRBV7-8,.,.,TRBJ1-6,CASSWRTTYNSPLHF,TGTGCCAGCAGCTGGAGGACCACCTATAATTCACCCCTCCACTTT
TRBV6-5,.,.,TRBJ2-3,CASSNLRLELQYF,TGTGCCAGCAGCAATCTACGACTAGAGCTGCAGTATTTT
TRBV28,.,TRBD1,TRBJ1-5,CASSLPQGADQPQHF,TGTGCCAGCAGTTTACCCCAGGGGGCGGATCAGCCCCAGCATTTT
TRBV5-1,once,TRBD2,TRBJ2-5,CASSLGRSSGSTGAQYF,TGCGCCAGCAGCTTGGGTCGCTCTAGCGGGAGCACCGGGGCCCAGTACTTC
TRBV5-1,.,.,TRBJ2-7,CASSLSGGINYEQYF,TGCGCCAGCAGCTTGTCCGGAGGGATCAACTACGAGCAGTACTTC
TRBV7-9,medium-sized,.,TRBJ1-1,CASSPQLVNTEAFF,TGTGCCAGCAGCCCACAGTTAGTGAACACTGAAGCTTTCTTT
TRBV27,.,TRBD1,TRBJ2-7,CASSRSGGGYEQYF,TGTGCCAGCAGTCGCTCAGGGGGCGGGTACGAGCAGTACTTC
TRBV5-1,.,.,TRBJ1-5,CASSLQGSGNQPQHF,TGCGCCAGCAGCTTACAGGGTTCCGGCAATCAGCCCCAGCATTTT
TRBV4-3,.,.,TRBJ2-2,CASSRDVSFNTGELFF,TGCGCCAGCAGCCGTGATGTGAGCTTTAACACCGGGGAGCTGTTTTTT
TRBV7-2,few,.,TRBJ2-7,CASSLGAVGGEQYF,TGTGCCAGCAGCTTAGGAGCGGTCGGGGGAGAGCAGTACTTC
TRBV11-3,.,TRBD1,TRBJ1-1,CASSMTGGPNTEAFF,TGTGCCAGCAGCATGACAGGGGGGCCGAACACTGAAGCTTTCTTT
TRBV10-3,.,.,TRBJ1-5,CAISRGEDNQPQHF,TGTGCCATCAGTAGGGGAGAGGACAATCAGCCCCAGCATTTT
TRBV4-3,few,.,TRBJ1-4,CASSQDEKLFF,TGCGCCAGCAGCCAAGATGAAAAACTGTTTTTT
TRBV5-4,.,.,TRBJ2-2,CASSPSGTLTGELFF,TGTGCCAGCAGCCCGTCCGGGACACTCACCGGGGAGCTGTTTTTT
TRBV7-2,.,TRBD1,TRBJ1-2,CASSSPRTGDRTYGYTF,TGTGCCAGCAGCTCCCCAAGGACAGGCGATAGGACCTATGGCTACACCTTC
TRBV28,.,.,TRBJ1-1,CASSLWSGRAAEAFF,TGTGCCAGCAGTTTATGGTCAGGGAGGGCGGCTGAAGCTTTCTTT
TRBV7-2,.,TRBD2,TRBJ2-7,CASSSRTSQGPEQYF,TGTGCCAGCAGCTCGCGGACTAGCCAAGGGCCCGAGCAGTACTTC
TRBV7-2,.,.,TRBJ1-2,CASSLVGGRNYGYTF,TGTGCCAGCAGCTTAGTTGGGGGGCGAAACTATGGCTACACCTTC
TRBV6-1,.,.,TRBJ1-4,CASSELAGGLANEKLFF,TGTGCCAGCAGTGAACTAGCGGGGGGCCTAGCTAATGAAAAACTGTTTTTT
TRBV5-8,once,TRBD2,TRBJ2-4,CASSRTRTSGGADIQYF,TGTGCCAGCAGTCGGACTCGGACTAGCGGGGGGGCGGACATTCAGTACTTC
TRBV7-2,.,.,TRBJ2-7,CASSLGELVWFEQYF,TGTGCCAGCAGCTTAGGAGAGCTGGTTTGGTTCGAGCAGTACTTC
TRBV10-3,.,.,TRBJ2-1,CAIRGSLPNLREKWNEQFF,TGTGCCATCAGGGGGTCACTACCAAATTTGAGGGAGAAGTGGAATGAGCAGTTCTTC
TRBV4-1,.,.,TRBJ1-5,CASSQVETGGNQPQHF,TGCGCCAGCAGCCAAGTGGAAACAGGCGGCAATCAGCCCCAGCATTTT
TRBV30,.,TRBD2,TRBJ2-5,CAWRAGLAGPETQYF,TGTGCCTGGAGAGCGGGACTAGCGGGGCCAGAGACCCAGTACTTC
TRBV5-1,.,.,TRBJ2-2,CASSLAQGGTGELFF,TGCGCCAGCAGCTTGGCCCAGGGAGGCACCGGGGAGCTGTTTTTT
TRBV4-3,.,TRBD1,TRBJ1-1,CASSRQEGASTEAFF,TGCGCCAGCAGCCGACAAGAGGGGGCGAGCACTGAAGCTTTCTTT
TRBV5-6,.,.,TRBJ2-7,CASSLRLAAPYEQYF,TGTGCCAGCAGCTTGCGTCTTGCAGCTCCCTACGAGCAGTACTTC
TRBV18,.,TRBD2,TRBJ2-3,CASRRGVRRPGLAGTDTQYF,TGTGCCAGCCGACGCGGGGTCAGGCGTCCGGGACTAGCCGGCACAGATACGCAGTATTTT
TRBV28,.,TRBD1,TRBJ2-7,CASSFRPGQDYEQYF,TGTGCCAGCAGTTTCCGCCCGGGACAGGACTACGAGCAGTACTTC
TRBV5-1,.,.,TRBJ2-7,CASSLDRAYEQYF,TGCGCCAGCAGCTTGGACAGGGCCTACGAGCAGTACTTC
TRBV28,.,TRBD2,TRBJ2-1,CASIGTSGNIWNNEQFF,TGTGCCAGCATTGGGACTAGCGGGAATATTTGGAACAATGAGCAGTTCTTC
TRBV9,.,TRBD2,TRBJ2-6,CASSVDTSGSSGANVLTF,TGTGCCAGCAGCGTAGATACTAGCGGGAGCTCTGGGGCCAACGTCCTGACTTTC
TRBV30,.,TRBD1,TRBJ2-5,CAWGTGVGETQYF,TGTGCCTGGGGTACAGGGGTGGGAGAGACCCAGTACTTC
TRBV28,.,TRBD1,TRBJ2-7,CASQGVYEQYF,TGTGCCAGCCAGGGGGTCTACGAGCAGTACTTC
TRBV5-6,.,TRBD2,TRBJ2-1,CASSPGLTSGRRNEQFF,TGTGCCAGCAGCCCCGGACTGACTAGCGGGAGGCGAAATGAGCAGTTCTTC
TRBV19,.,TRBD1,TRBJ1-6,CASSDRGGDNSPLHF,TGTGCCAGTAGTGACAGGGGTGGGGATAATTCACCCCTCCACTTT
TRBV9,.,.,TRBJ2-1,CASSTRDYNEQFF,TGTGCCAGCAGCACTAGGGACTACAATGAGCAGTTCTTC
TRBV28,few,TRBD2,TRBJ2-1,CASNTLGTSKQFF,TGTGCCAGCAATACTCTTGGGACTAGTAAGCAGTTCTTC
TRBV7-9,few,TRBD2,TRBJ2-3,CASSLDGGSTDTQYF,TGTGCCAGCAGCTTAGACGGGGGGAGCACAGATACGCAGTATTTT
TRBV6-1,.,TRBD2,TRBJ2-1,CASSESAGGHNEQFF,TGTGCCAGCAGTGAATCGGCGGGGGGTCACAATGAGCAGTTCTTC
TRBV9,.,TRBD2,TRBJ2-7,CASSPAGGEQYF,TGTGCCAGCAGCCCAGCGGGAGGCGAGCAGTACTTC
TRBV2,.,TRBD2,TRBJ2-7,CASSPKGTSGRREQYF,TGTGCCAGCAGCCCGAAAGGGACTAGCGGGAGGCGAGAGCAGTACTTC
TRBV28,.,.,TRBJ1-1,CASRRLSGGGGSTEAFF,TGTGCCAGCAGACGGCTATCTGGGGGTGGGGGTAGTACTGAAGCTTTCTTT
TRBV7-7,.,TRBD1,TRBJ1-5,CASSLGVLQGASFQWPQHF,TGTGCCAGCAGCTTGGGGGTTTTACAGGGGGCGTCATTTCAATGGCCCCAGCATTTT
TRBV30,.,TRBD1,TRBJ1-5,CAWSVSQGDQPQHF,TGTGCCTGGAGTGTATCCCAGGGGGATCAGCCCCAGCATTTT
TRBV5-6,few,.,TRBJ2-5,CASSGVRQTETQYF,TGTGCCAGCAGCGGAGTTAGGCAAACAGAGACCCAGTACTTC
TRBV30,.,.,TRBJ1-1,CAWWSVGRGMNTEAFF,TGTGCCTGGTGGTCGGTAGGGCGTGGTATGAACACTGAAGCTTTCTTT
TRBV10-3,.,TRBD2,TRBJ2-3,CATTTSGASTDTQYF,TGTGCCACCACGACTAGCGGGGCTAGCACAGATACGCAGTATTTT
TRBV5-1,.,TRBD2,TRBJ2-7,CASSPMGLAGDLSYEQYF,TGCGCCAGCAGCCCAATGGGACTAGCGGGGGACCTCTCCTACGAGCAGTACTTC
TRBV29-1,few,TRBD1,TRBJ1-1,CSGGQGQNTEAFF,TGCAGCGGTGGACAGGGGCAGAACACTGAAGCTTTCTTT
TRBV6-1,.,.,TRBJ2-1,CASNWYNEQFF,TGTGCCAGCAATTGGTACAATGAGCAGTTCTTC
TRBV5-5,.,.,TRBJ2-1,CASTWDVYNEQFF,TGTGCCAGCACGTGGGACGTTTACAATGAGCAGTTCTTC
TRBV5-1,.,.,TRBJ1-1,CASRAPGRTEAFF,TGCGCCAGCAGGGCCCCCGGGAGGACTGAAGCTTTCTTT